Presented here are 23 T cell receptor beta chains from one specimen sequenced in a study of cytomegalovirus exposure and HLA in healthy donors. Assay: immunoSEQ multiplex PCR; the TCRdb copy retains only in-frame clones and omits some. This sample has 150,000 to 180,000 clones; 86% occur once, and the top ten carry 20% to 25%. The sample comprised PBMCs. All receptors derive from a man between 18 and 29 years old in good health and CMV-seropositive.

This chain joins TRBV4-3 and TRBJ2-3; D perhaps matches TRBD1 (5 bases). Trimming stripped 0 bases from V and 0 bases from J, with 10 bases between. The CDR3 totals 16 residues. Germline assignment: CDR1 LGHNA and CDR2 YSLEER. The CDR3 loop is CASSQDAGWSTDTQYF. In nucleotides, the CDR3 is TGCGCCAGCAGCCAAGACGCAGGGTGGAGCACAGATACGCAGTATTTT.

This CDR3 reads CASTYGTGYGYTF. The CDR3 DNA reads as TGTGCCTCAACGTACGGGACAGGGTATGGCTACACCTTC. This sequence joins TRBV19 and TRBJ1-2; the match to TRBD1 covers 9 bases. In germline, CDR1 is LNHDA, CDR2 SQIVND (reference sequence). V trimming: 11 bases; J trimming: 5 bases; junction bases outside the gene matches: 9. This CDR3 spans 13 amino acids.

The rearrangement uses TRBV19 and TRBJ1-6; 7 positions match TRBD1. The trim removed 2 bases at V and 4 bases at J, leaving 2 bases unmatched. This CDR3 contains 15 residues. In germline, CDR1 is LNHDA, CDR2 SQIVND (reference sequence). The DNA for the CDR3 is TGTGCCAGTAGTATACAGGGGGAATATAATTCACCCCTCCACTTT. Translation: CASSIQGEYNSPLHF.

J is TRBJ1-2 and V is TRBV28, with D perhaps TRBD1 (6 bases). Per germline, CDR1 MDHEN and CDR2 SYDVKM. Trimming removed 3 bases at V and 0 bases at J, with 20 bases between. This CDR3 is 18 amino acids long. The CDR3 here is CASSFIGAGAGANYGYTF. CDR3 bases: TGTGCCAGCAGTTTCATTGGGGCAGGGGCGGGAGCTAACTATGGCTACACCTTC.

The rearrangement links TRBV13 to TRBJ2-7; D not resolved. The CDR3 covers 15 residues. The germline CDR1 and CDR2 sequences are PRHDT and FYEKMQ (reference sequence). Trimming pared 0 bases from V and 2 bases from J, leaving 11 bases between. The CDR3 bases are TGTGCCAGCAGCTTAGGGTCGTTCCGAGCCTACGAGCAGTACTTC. This translates into CASSLGSFRAYEQYF.

The gene calls are TRBV21-1 and TRBJ1-3; TRBD1, the table's D call, was not compared with the DNA. TRBV21-1 is a recognized pseudogene. The CDR3 length is 19 residues. The CDR3 spells CASSKGWTTGRDRGNTIYF. Here the CDR3 DNA reads TGTGCCAGCAGCAAAGGCTGGACCACGGGAAGGGACAGGGGAAACACCATATATTTT.

The chain is built from TRBV18 and TRBJ2-1; TRBD2 aligns across 15 bases. V trimming: 0 bases; J trimming: 8 bases; junction bases outside the gene matches: 5. The CDR3 has 17 amino acids. The germline gives CDR1 KGHSH, CDR2 LQKENI. The CDR3 here is CASSPPGLAGGLDEQFF. CDR3 nucleotide sequence: TGTGCCAGCTCACCACCGGGACTAGCGGGAGGTCTCGATGAGCAGTTCTTC.

This rearrangement joins TRBV4-1 to TRBJ1-3, with unresolved D. The CDR3 is made up of 12 amino acids. Germline CDR1 and CDR2: MGHRA and YSYEKL. V was shortened by 1 base and J by 4 bases, with 2 bases between the two germline ends. CDR3: CASSQVGNTIYF. CDR3 coding DNA: TGCGCCAGCAGCCAAGTAGGAAACACCATATATTTT.

There are a few counts of this clone. The J gene is TRBJ1-1, the V gene TRBV30; TRBD1 matches 7 bases. The CDR3 has 13 amino acids. V lost 3 bases to trimming and J lost 1 base; unmatched junction nucleotides: 2. Looked up from germline, CDR1 is GTSNPN and CDR2 is SVGIG (reference sequence). The CDR3 loop reads CAWSQGGNTEAFF. Here the CDR3 DNA reads TGTGCCTGGAGCCAGGGGGGGAACACTGAAGCTTTCTTT.

V is TRBV7-9 and J is TRBJ2-1; 8 bases match TRBD1. CDR1 is SEHNR, CDR2 FQNEAQ, per germline (reference sequence). This CDR3 is built from 16 residues. V was pared by 1 base and J by 9 bases, with 11 bases of the junction left unmatched. The CDR3 DNA reads as TGTGCCAGCAGCTTAGGAGCAGGACAGGGTCGGAGTGAGCAGTTCTTC. It yields the protein CASSLGAGQGRSEQFF.

This clone was picked up many times. The chain joins TRBV11-2 to TRBJ2-7, with D unclear. This CDR3 has 12 amino acids. The germline V and J ends were trimmed by 3 bases and 0 bases, with 3 bases remaining between them. Germline values: CDR1 SGHAT, CDR2 FQNNGV. CDR3 sequence (DNA): TGTGCCAGCAGCTTCTCCTCCTACGAGCAGTACTTC. Amino acid sequence: CASSFSSYEQYF.

This rearrangement joins TRBV4-1 to TRBJ2-1, with 12 bases lining up with TRBD2. Germline V gene sequence: CDR1 MGHRA, CDR2 YSYEKL. V lost 5 bases to trimming and J lost 4 bases; unmatched junction nucleotides: 3. The length of the CDR3 is 15 residues. DNA of the CDR3: TGCGCCAGCAGCTCGGGACTAGCGGGTTACAATGAGCAGTTCTTC. It yields the protein CASSSGLAGYNEQFF.

The J gene is TRBJ1-1, the V gene TRBV6-5, with D possibly TRBD1 on 5 matching bases. V was pared by 0 bases and J by 3 bases, with 11 bases between. The germline V gene has CDR1 MNHEY and CDR2 SVGAGI. The CDR3 length is 15 residues. DNA of the CDR3: TGTGCCAGCAGTTACTCCACCCGGGGGGACACTGAAGCTTTCTTT. Residues: CASSYSTRGDTEAFF.

This clone was detected only a few times. The chain links TRBV7-2 to TRBJ2-7, with D possibly TRBD2 on 5 matching bases. V gave up 2 bases and J gave up 2 bases, with 10 bases separating them. Looked up from germline, CDR1 is SGHTA and CDR2 is FQGNSA. The CDR3 has 14 amino acids. CDR3 DNA: TGTGCCAGCAGCTTACTAGCCCTGACCTACGAGCAGTACTTC. Protein sequence: CASSLLALTYEQYF.

This clone came up a few times. The genes are TRBV6-4 and TRBJ2-3; TRBD2 aligns across 10 bases. J lost 5 bases, V lost 4 bases, and 6 bases had no gene match. This CDR3 has 15 residues. Germline CDR1 is MRHNA and CDR2 is SNTAGT. DNA of the CDR3: TGTGCCAGCAGTGTCTCTAGCGGGGGTCAAGATACGCAGTATTTT. It encodes CASSVSSGGQDTQYF.

The chain joins TRBV5-6 to TRBJ2-2; 7 bases line up with TRBD1. The CDR3 is 16 residues long. CDR1 and CDR2 from the germline V gene are SGHDT and YYEEEE. After removal of 2 bases from V and 4 bases from J, the junction contained 8 bases not matched to a gene. The CDR3: CASSFRVGGGTGELFF. In nucleotides, the CDR3 is TGTGCCAGCAGCTTTCGTGTAGGGGGCGGCACCGGGGAGCTGTTTTTT.

This clone was counted a single time. This chain joins TRBV7-2 and TRBJ2-7, with a possible D match to TRBD1 (6 bases). V lost 5 bases and J 5 bases, leaving 13 bases between the germline ends. The length of the CDR3 is 13 residues. Germline V lookup: CDR1 SGHTA, CDR2 FQGNSA. CDR3 DNA: TGTGCCAGCAGCGCGCAGGGGTACAACGAGCAGTACTTC. Its protein product is CASSAQGYNEQYF.

The rearrangement uses TRBV6-6 and TRBJ1-2; 8 positions match TRBD1. Germline V gene lookup returns CDR1 MNHNY and CDR2 SVGAGI (reference sequence). This CDR3 contains 13 residues. J gave up 8 bases and V 4 bases, and 6 bases lay outside the gene matches. This CDR3 is CASSWDRPGGYTF. As DNA, the CDR3 is TGTGCCAGCAGTTGGGACAGGCCTGGAGGCTACACCTTC.

J is TRBJ2-1 and V is TRBV29-1; TRBD2 matches 7 bases. Trimming at V came to 0 bases and at J to 9 bases, leaving 8 bases not matched to a gene. This CDR3 spans 14 amino acids. Germline CDR1 is SQVTM and CDR2 is ANQGSEA. The CDR3 loop reads CSVEDRGGSREQFF. The CDR3 bases are TGCAGCGTTGAAGATCGTGGCGGGAGTCGTGAGCAGTTCTTC.

The chain links TRBV28 to TRBJ2-5, with TRBD2 matching over 7 bases. The CDR3 extends over 16 amino acids. CDR1 and CDR2 from the germline V gene are MDHEN and SYDVKM. Unmatched junction bases numbered 8, after V lost 2 bases and J lost 2 bases. The CDR3 region is CASSLRRESGQETQYF. The CDR3 DNA sequence: TGTGCCAGCAGTTTACGGCGGGAGAGTGGGCAAGAGACCCAGTACTTC.

The chain recombines TRBV19 with TRBJ1-5; TRBD1 matches at 7 bases. The V gene's germline CDR1 is LNHDA and CDR2 SQIVND (reference sequence). The CDR3 totals 16 residues. The ends lost 1 base at V and 7 bases at J; junction bases unmatched: 10. The CDR3 DNA follows: TGTGCCAGTAGTATAGCTCATCGAGGGGGCGGCCAGCCCCAGCATTTT. It specifies CASSIAHRGGGQPQHF.

The chain carries TRBV7-9 and TRBJ1-1; 9 bases are shared with TRBD1. In germline, CDR1 is SEHNR, CDR2 FQNEAQ (reference sequence). Germline trimming cut 5 bases from V and 4 bases from J; bases unmatched to any gene: 14. CDR3 size: 17 residues. The CDR3 DNA reads TGTGCCAGCAGCGGTCGGACAGGGGTGTTCGTGGGCACTGAAGCTTTCTTT. Protein: CASSGRTGVFVGTEAFF.

V gene TRBV7-9 combines with J gene TRBJ1-1; no reliable D call. CDR3 length: 16 amino acids. V shed 1 base and J shed 0 bases, with 12 bases lying between them. Germline lookup yields CDR1 SEHNR and CDR2 FQNEAQ (reference sequence). CDR3 in DNA: TGTGCCAGCAGCTTAGTAAGGACTGGGATGAACACTGAAGCTTTCTTT. It yields the protein CASSLVRTGMNTEAFF.